This TCR beta chain stems from a study of CD8+CD57+ T cells in acquired aplastic anemia. Study summary: Sorted CD4+ and CD8+ cells yielded 3 to 3.5 ug of DNA on average.

Using genomic DNA as the template, TCR beta VDJ and CDR3 profiling was carried out. TCRdb passed the reads through MiXCR, listing each CDR3 protein once. The data hold a few hundred thousand distinct CDR3 sequences, with around 49% observed a single time. The sequenced patients had an expansion of CD8+CD57+ cells seen by flow cytometry. Severe acquired aplastic anemia was present in every patient. On this clonotype: Its antigen is currently unknown. The junction departs from germline at one end; a sequencing error may be responsible.

Study results and limitations: Common to patients and controls were about 31 CD8+ CDR3 sequences. No significant difference in CD8+ Simpson's diversity was found between patients and controls.

The CDR3 is 14 residues long. Germline-derived CDR1 and CDR2 are SGHTA and FQGNSA. Sequenced material: sorted CD4+, CD8+, or CD8+CD57+ T cells (not recorded which) from PBMCs. This TCR came from a human donor with aplastic anemia. V gene TRBV7-2 combines with J gene TRBJ2-2; D possibly corresponds to TRBD1 (5 bases). The CDR3 DNA reads TGCGCCAGCAGCGCCCAGGGGAACACCGGGGAGCTGTTTTTT. Translation: CASSAQGNTGELFF.